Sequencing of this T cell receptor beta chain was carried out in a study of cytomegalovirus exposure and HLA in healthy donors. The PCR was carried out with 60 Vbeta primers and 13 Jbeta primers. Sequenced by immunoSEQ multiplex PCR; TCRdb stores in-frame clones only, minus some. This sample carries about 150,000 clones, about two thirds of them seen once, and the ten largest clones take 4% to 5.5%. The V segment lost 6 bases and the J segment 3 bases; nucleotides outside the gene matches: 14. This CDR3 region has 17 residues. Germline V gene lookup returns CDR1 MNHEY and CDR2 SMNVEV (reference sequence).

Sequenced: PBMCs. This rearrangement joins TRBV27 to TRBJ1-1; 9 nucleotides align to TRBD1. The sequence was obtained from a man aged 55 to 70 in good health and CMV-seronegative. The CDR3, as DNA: TGTGCCAGCAGGTCTAGGACAGGGGCAGAGGTGGACACTGAAGCTTTCTTT. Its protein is CASRSRTGAEVDTEAFF.